A single sample is the source of the 22 T cell receptor beta chains below, sequenced in a study of regulatory T cells in long-lasting Graves disease. To make TCR beta libraries, researchers used iRepertoire HTBI primers and Arm-PCR of CDR3 regions. Each CDR3 protein gets one entry after TCRdb re-called the multiplex PCR reads with MiXCR. Seen here are around 450,000 distinct CDR3 sequences, 15% observed once, and the top ten hold about 7.6%. Time point here: newly diagnosed GD, antithyroid drugs for less than 3 months. TCR sequences were obtained from RNA taken from PBMCs. The same sample was also used in a study of T cells in Graves' hyperthyroidism and ophthalmopathy.

Material: peripheral blood mononuclear cells (PBMCs), obtained at new diagnosis, from a patient treated with antithyroid drugs. These receptors were collected from a woman aged 40 to 50 with Graves disease.

This clonotype was seen repeatedly, ten times or more. The chain is built from TRBV2 and TRBJ2-5, with TRBD2 matching over 9 bases. The germline gives CDR1 SNHLY, CDR2 FYNNEI. V dropped 6 bases and J dropped 6; count of bases not matched to a gene: 14. This CDR3 comprises 16 residues. The CDR3 loop is CASSDFRLAGLKTQYF. The CDR3 coding sequence is TGTGCCAGCAGCGACTTTCGGCTAGCGGGACTGAAGACCCAGTACTTC.

This clonotype was counted many times. The chain is built from TRBV12-3 or TRBV12-4 and TRBJ2-2; D is ambiguous. V dropped 3 bases and J dropped 2 bases, with 10 bases sitting between them. The CDR3 has 15 amino acids. The CDR3 protein is CASSFLGENTGELFF. DNA of the CDR3: TGTGCCAGCAGTTTTCTTGGGGAAAACACCGGGGAGCTGTTTTTT.

This clonotype was counted at least ten times. The chain employs TRBV2 and TRBJ2-2, with 13 positions matching TRBD2. Germline V gene lookup returns CDR1 SNHLY and CDR2 FYNNEI. Trimming at V came to 2 bases and at J to 1 base, leaving 4 bases not matched to a gene. The CDR3 extends over 18 amino acids. Here the CDR3 reads CASSERLAGGMNTGELFF. Written as DNA, the CDR3 is TGTGCCAGCAGTGAAAGACTAGCGGGGGGAATGAACACCGGGGAGCTGTTTTTT.

This clonotype was recorded at least ten times. The rearrangement uses TRBV11-2 and TRBJ2-7; 9 nucleotides align to TRBD1. The CDR3 runs to 15 residues. V was clipped by 6 bases and J by 3 bases; unmatched bases: 9. Germline V gene sequence: CDR1 SGHAT, CDR2 FQNNGV. The DNA for the CDR3 is TGTGCCAGCAGGGACGGGACAGGGAAAAGCTACGAGCAGTACTTC. This sequence encodes CASRDGTGKSYEQYF.

This clonotype was seen ten or more times. This chain links TRBV7-2 with TRBJ2-5, with 13 bases lining up with TRBD2. The CDR3 length is 19 residues. V gave up 5 bases and J gave up 1 base; unmatched junction bases: 13. The germline gives CDR1 SGHTA, CDR2 FQGNSA. CDR3 sequence reads: CASSLMGLAGTSLQETQYF. CDR3 in DNA: TGTGCCAGCAGCCTCATGGGACTAGCGGGAACGAGCCTCCAAGAGACCCAGTACTTC.

This clonotype was detected many times. The chain recombines TRBV27 with TRBJ2-7; 8 positions agree with TRBD2. In germline, CDR1 is MNHEY, CDR2 SMNVEV (reference sequence). J was trimmed by 3 bases and V by 6 bases; bases with no gene match: 7. The CDR3 runs to 14 residues. Here the CDR3 reads CASSRSGSGYEQYF. The CDR3 DNA reads as TGTGCCAGCAGCAGGAGCGGGAGTGGCTACGAGCAGTACTTC.

The rearrangement joins TRBV19 to TRBJ1-5, with 9 bases that match TRBD1. This CDR3 has 15 residues. The ends lost 7 bases at V and 2 bases at J; junction bases unmatched: 6. Germline lookup yields CDR1 LNHDA and CDR2 SQIVND (reference sequence). CDR3 DNA sequence: TGTGCCAGTACTGACCGACAGGGGGGCAATCAGCCCCAGCATTTT. Protein product: CASTDRQGGNQPQHF.

This clonotype was seen ten or more times. V is TRBV24-1 and J is TRBJ2-1; 7 nucleotides line up with TRBD1. This CDR3 is built from 11 residues. CDR1 and CDR2 (germline): KGHDR, SFDVKD. V lost 3 bases to trimming and J lost 15 bases; unmatched junction nucleotides: 4. CDR3 in DNA: TGTGCCACCAGTGATATACAGGGGTGGTTCTTC. This codes for CATSDIQGWFF.

This clonotype was observed at least ten times. The chain combines TRBV11-2 with TRBJ1-1; D unclear. The germline V gene encodes CDR1 SGHAT and CDR2 FQNNGV. V was clipped by 5 bases and J by 2 bases, with 9 bases between them. The CDR3 contains 13 residues. The CDR3 reads CASSLDVNTEAFF. CDR3 DNA: TGTGCCAGCAGCCTGGACGTAAACACTGAAGCTTTCTTT.

This clonotype appeared many times. The V and J genes are TRBV20-1 and TRBJ2-1, with D possibly being TRBD2 (5 bases). Trimming stripped 6 bases from V and 5 bases from J, with 17 bases between. This CDR3 spans 14 amino acids. Germline CDR1 is DFQATT and CDR2 is SNEGSKA (reference sequence). The CDR3: CSAGRGSAHNEQFF. DNA for the CDR3: TGCAGTGCCGGTAGAGGTAGCGCCCACAATGAGCAGTTCTTC.

This clonotype was counted ten times or more. This rearrangement joins TRBV28 to TRBJ2-7; unclear D gene. Germline CDR1 MDHEN, CDR2 SYDVKM. Trimming cost V 4 bases and J 0 bases, with 7 bases left between them. The CDR3 has 13 residues. The CDR3, as DNA: TGTGCCAGCAGTTCCTGGGGCTCCTACGAGCAGTACTTC. It codes for CASSSWGSYEQYF.

At least ten counts were recorded for this clonotype. The CDR3 region is CASSNTGIETQYF. In DNA form, the CDR3 reads TGTGCCAGCAGTAATACAGGGATCGAGACCCAGTACTTC. This rearrangement joins TRBV27 to TRBJ2-5; the D gene is possibly TRBD1 (6 bases). Trimming stripped 5 bases from V and 5 bases from J, with 12 bases between. The length of the CDR3 is 13 residues. CDR1 and CDR2 from the germline V gene are MNHEY and SMNVEV (reference sequence).

In this sample, this clonotype turned up a few times. The chain employs TRBV6-1 and TRBJ1-6; unclear D gene. The CDR3 has 16 residues. CDR1 and CDR2 from the germline V gene are MNHNS and SASEGT. V dropped 5 bases and J dropped 0 bases, with 11 bases sitting between them. CDR3 coding DNA: TGTGCCAGCAGTCAAAGCCAGGACTCCTATAATTCACCCCTCCACTTT. It specifies CASSQSQDSYNSPLHF.

This clonotype was seen ten or more times. The chain links TRBV2 to TRBJ2-1; unclear D gene. From germline, CDR1 is SNHLY and CDR2 FYNNEI. Trimming took 6 bases from V and 2 from J, leaving 14 bases between them. The CDR3 runs 15 residues. CDR3 amino acids: CASRVPSSPYNEQFF. The CDR3, as DNA: TGTGCCAGCAGGGTCCCGTCTTCCCCCTACAATGAGCAGTTCTTC.

This clonotype was seen repeatedly, ten times or more. V usage is TRBV2 and J usage is TRBJ1-2; D unresolved. The V end was cut by 7 bases, the J end by 2 bases, with 8 bases between. Germline CDR1 and CDR2: SNHLY and FYNNEI. The CDR3 runs to 12 residues. The CDR3 sequence is CASTEENYGYTF. Written as DNA, the CDR3 is TGTGCCAGCACGGAAGAGAACTATGGCTACACCTTC.

The V and J genes are TRBV30 and TRBJ2-3; no definite D call. The CDR3 is made up of 14 amino acids. Germline V gene data show CDR1 as GTSNPN and CDR2 as SVGIG (reference sequence). The V end was cut by 3 bases, the J end by 2 bases, with 12 bases between. The CDR3 spells CAWSRDGATDTQYF. CDR3 bases: TGTGCCTGGAGCCGAGACGGAGCCACAGATACGCAGTATTTT.

V is TRBV28 and J is TRBJ2-7; TRBD2 matches 16 bases. Per the germline V gene, CDR1 is MDHEN and CDR2 is SYDVKM. After removal of 4 bases from V and 3 bases from J, the junction contained 18 bases not matched to a gene. This CDR3 comprises 21 residues. The CDR3: CASSSPYPGTSGRALRYEQYF. The CDR3 DNA follows: TGTGCCAGCAGTTCTCCCTACCCCGGGACTAGCGGGAGGGCCCTGCGCTACGAGCAGTACTTC.

This clonotype turned up a few times. The chain is built from TRBV12-5 and TRBJ2-7, with D maybe TRBD1 (5 bases). The CDR3 is made up of 13 amino acids. V was cut by 6 bases and J by 1 base, with 10 bases left in between. CDR1 and CDR2 (germline): LGHNT, FRNRAP. In DNA, the CDR3 is TGTGCTAGTGGGTATGGACAATCCTACGAGCAGTACTTC. As protein: CASGYGQSYEQYF.

In the case of this clonotype: A single base separates this from a much larger clone, so it may be a read error. The DNA is left out, because the CDR3 cannot be placed on it with certainty; the CDR3 is given as TCRdb lists it. V usage is TRBV27 and J usage is TRBJ2-7; whether TRBD1, the table's D call, matches the DNA was not checked. The germline V gene has CDR1 MNHEY and CDR2 SMNVEV (reference sequence). The CDR3 contains 15 residues when both ends are counted. The CDR3 loop reads CASSTSGQLSYGQYF.

The chain combines TRBV11-2 with TRBJ2-1; D remains ambiguous. Trimming took 4 bases from V and 5 from J, leaving 21 bases between them. CDR1 and CDR2 (germline): SGHAT, FQNNGV. This CDR3 spans 17 amino acids. The CDR3 DNA sequence: TGTGCCAGCAGCTCCCATTGGCCAGATTATGGGGACAATGAGCAGTTCTTC. Its translation is CASSSHWPDYGDNEQFF. Using reference TRBV11-2 and TRBJ2-1 for the parts outside the CDR3, the full variable domain is EAGVAQSPRYKIIEKRQSVAFWCNPISGHATLYWYQQILGQGPKLLIQFQNNGVVDDSQLPKDRFSAERLKGVDSTLKIQPAKLEDSAVYLCASSSHWPDYGDNEQFFGPGTRLTVL.

This clonotype occurred many times. The chain has TRBV7-8 and TRBJ2-3; 7 bases fit TRBD2. Germline values: CDR1 SGHVS, CDR2 FQNEAQ. V lost 5 bases to trimming and J lost 4 bases; unmatched junction nucleotides: 6. This CDR3 has 14 residues. CDR3 sequence: CASSGRAGSDTQYF. The CDR3 bases are TGTGCCAGCAGCGGGAGGGCCGGTTCAGATACGCAGTATTTT.

This clonotype came up a few times. This sequence joins TRBV30 and TRBJ2-3; D is ambiguous. This CDR3 has 13 amino acids. CDR1 and CDR2 (germline): GTSNPN, SVGIG (reference sequence). Trimming stripped 5 bases from V and 4 bases from J, with 13 bases between. The CDR3 coding sequence is TGTGCCTGGGGGCTGAGCCTAGCAGATACGCAGTATTTT. Encoded protein: CAWGLSLADTQYF. Looking up the rest from reference TRBV30 and TRBJ2-3 gives the full variable domain: SQTIHQWPATLVQPVGSPLSLECTVEGTSNPNLYWYRQAAGRGLQLLFYSVGIGQISSEVPQNLSASRPQDRQFILSSKKLLLSDSGFYLCAWGLSLADTQYFGPGTRLTVL.